These T cell receptor beta chains were read from a single sample in a study of CD8+CD57+ T cells in acquired aplastic anemia. MiXCR was run by TCRdb on the reads, yielding one entry per CDR3 protein. Counted here are over 150,000 distinct CDR3 sequences, approximately 52% occurring once; the ten biggest clones make up approximately 12%. Sample: sorted CD4+, CD8+, or CD8+CD57+ T cells (not recorded which) from PBMCs. The receptor set was obtained from a human donor with aplastic anemia. The CDR3 runs from the conserved cysteine through the conserved F or W. Each record gives: V gene, J gene, D gene, clone size, CDR3 DNA, CDR3 protein. A D gene is named only where the DNA matches it firmly. Clone size appears in some rows only: once, few, many, or a class for an expanded clone.

V: TRBV5-1
J: TRBJ1-1
D: NA
size: many
DNA: TGCGCCAGCAGGGCTGGAGTGGGCACTGAAGCTTTCTTT
CDR3: CASRAGVGTEAFF

V: TRBV19
J: TRBJ1-1
D: TRBD1
size: NA
DNA: TGTGCCAGTGCTAGAGAACAGGGGGACACTGAAGCTTTCTTT
CDR3: CASAREQGDTEAFF

V: TRBV19
J: TRBJ2-7
D: TRBD1
size: NA
DNA: TGTGCCAGTAGTATAGTAGGACAGGGGATGAACGAGCAGTACTTC
CDR3: CASSIVGQGMNEQYF

V: TRBV2
J: TRBJ2-1
D: NA
size: NA
DNA: TGTGCCAGCAGTGAATCTAGCTTATACAATGAGCAGTTCTTC
CDR3: CASSESSLYNEQFF

V: TRBV20-1
J: TRBJ1-5
D: NA
size: NA
DNA: TGCAGTGCTAACAGTGAGGGAGCGAAGCCCCAGCATTTT
CDR3: CSANSEGAKPQHF

V: TRBV20-1
J: TRBJ2-5
D: TRBD2
size: NA
DNA: TGCAGTGCTAGAGTTAGCGGGGAGACCCAGTACTTC
CDR3: CSARVSGETQYF

V: TRBV5-4
J: TRBJ2-5
D: TRBD1
size: NA
DNA: TGTGCCAGCAGCTTCGGACAGGGGGCCGCGGAGACCCAGTACTTC
CDR3: CASSFGQGAAETQYF

V: TRBV4-1
J: TRBJ1-5
D: NA
size: few
DNA: TGCGCCAGCAGCCAAGACCCGGTGGTTGGCAATCAGCCCCAGCATTTT
CDR3: CASSQDPVVGNQPQHF

V: TRBV10-3
J: TRBJ2-1
D: NA
size: NA
DNA: TGTGCCATCAGCCTAGCTGGGGATCTGGACGAGCAGTTCTTC
CDR3: CAISLAGDLDEQFF

V: TRBV11-1
J: TRBJ2-3
D: NA
size: few
DNA: TGTGCCAGCAGCCCAACGACCGGGAGTCACACAGATACGCAGTATTTT
CDR3: CASSPTTGSHTDTQYF

V: TRBV25-1
J: TRBJ1-5
D: TRBD1
size: NA
DNA: TGTGCCAGCAAGGGACAGGGGGGCAATCAGCCCCAGCATTTT
CDR3: CASKGQGGNQPQHF

V: TRBV7-9
J: TRBJ1-2
D: TRBD1
size: many
DNA: TGTGCCAGCAGCTCCCGGACAGGGGGCTCTGGCTACACCTTC
CDR3: CASSSRTGGSGYTF

V: TRBV15
J: TRBJ2-5
D: NA
size: few
DNA: TGTGCCACCAGCAGAGACAGCCCACAAGAGACCCAGTACTTC
CDR3: CATSRDSPQETQYF

V: TRBV6-1
J: TRBJ2-5
D: NA
size: NA
DNA: TGTGCCAGCAGGGGGGGTTCAGGAGAGACCCAGTACTTC
CDR3: CASRGGSGETQYF

V: TRBV25-1
J: TRBJ1-3
D: TRBD1
size: NA
DNA: TGTGCCAGCAGTGATCAGGGACAGGGGAACACCATATATTTT
CDR3: CASSDQGQGNTIYF

V: TRBV10-3
J: TRBJ2-3
D: NA
size: NA
DNA: TGTGCCATCAGTTGGACTAACCCCACAGATACGCAGTATTTT
CDR3: CAISWTNPTDTQYF

V: TRBV10-3
J: TRBJ2-3
D: TRBD1
size: NA
DNA: TGTGCCATCAGGGAGGGACAGGGGGGCACAGATACGCAGTATTTT
CDR3: CAIREGQGGTDTQYF

V: TRBV19
J: TRBJ1-1
D: NA
size: NA
DNA: TGTGCCGCGTCCCGGGCCCTTGCCGAGGAGACTGAAGCTTTCTTT
CDR3: CAASRALAEETEAFF

V: TRBV6-1
J: TRBJ1-5
D: NA
size: NA
DNA: TGTGCCAGCAGTCGGGGGATTTCTTCGACGAGGCAGCCCCAGCATTTT
CDR3: CASSRGISSTRQPQHF

V: TRBV2
J: TRBJ2-1
D: TRBD2
size: NA
DNA: TGTGCCAGCAGGCCCACTAGCGGCTCCTACAATGAGCAGTTCTTC
CDR3: CASRPTSGSYNEQFF

V: TRBV19
J: TRBJ2-7
D: NA
size: many
DNA: TGTGCCAGTAGTGCCGGGTGGGGAAACTACGAGCAGTACTTC
CDR3: CASSAGWGNYEQYF

V: TRBV9
J: TRBJ2-7
D: TRBD1
size: NA
DNA: TGTGCCAGCAGCGTCCGGGACAGGACCATCAGTGAGCAGTACTTC
CDR3: CASSVRDRTISEQYF

V: TRBV10-1
J: TRBJ2-2
D: NA
size: NA
DNA: TGCGCCAGCAGTGATACCTCCATGGGCACCGGGGAGCTGTTTTTT
CDR3: CASSDTSMGTGELFF

V: TRBV5-5
J: TRBJ1-1
D: NA
size: NA
DNA: TGTGCCAGCAGCTTTCAATTCGGGACACACACTGAAGCTTTCTTT
CDR3: CASSFQFGTHTEAFF

V: TRBV25-1
J: TRBJ1-1
D: TRBD1
size: few
DNA: TGTGCCAGCAGTGAGTTCGGGCAGGGGGCTGAAGCTTTCTTT
CDR3: CASSEFGQGAEAFF

V: TRBV20-1
J: TRBJ2-7
D: NA
size: NA
DNA: TGCAGTGCTAGATCCTGGCCCTCCTACGAGCAGTACTTC
CDR3: CSARSWPSYEQYF

V: TRBV15
J: TRBJ2-7
D: NA
size: NA
DNA: TGTGCCACCAGCAGAGATCATATCATCGAGCAGTACTTC
CDR3: CATSRDHIIEQYF